The 17 T cell receptor beta chains below all came from one sample that was sequenced in a study of T-cell memory formation after mild COVID-19. Via MiXCR, TCRdb re-called the 5' RACE reads, giving one row per CDR3 protein. In the table there are fewer than 450,000 distinct CDR3 sequences, 20% to 25% of which are singletons. Input material: PBMCs or a T cell subset sorted from them (not recorded which). These receptor sequences come from an adult woman who had mild COVID-19 (a few samples of this study predate the infection). Cell type and time point are not known.

This clonotype was found a few times. The rearrangement joins TRBV11-2 to TRBJ2-2; TRBD2 agrees at 14 bases. This CDR3 comprises 16 residues. CDR1 and CDR2 (germline): SGHAT, FQNNGV. The junction had 6 bases not matched to a gene; V was cut back by 5 bases and J by 7 bases. The CDR3 DNA is TGTGCCAGCAGCAGTGGACTAGCGGGAGGTGGCGGGGAGCTGTTTTTT. The encoded protein is CASSSGLAGGGGELFF.

This clonotype was detected a few times. This chain links TRBV14 with TRBJ2-7; TRBD1 is a possible D gene (5 bases). Trimming pared 4 bases from V and 0 bases from J, leaving 10 bases between. Germline assignment: CDR1 SGHDN and CDR2 FVKESK. The CDR3 runs 14 residues. Here the CDR3 reads CASSRGLGSYEQYF. The DNA of the CDR3 is TGTGCCAGCAGCCGGGGCTTGGGCTCCTACGAGCAGTACTTC.

Only a few counts were recorded for this clonotype. The V and J genes are TRBV4-2 and TRBJ2-7; 9 bases agree with TRBD2. Germline CDR1 is LGHNA and CDR2 is YNFKEQ. CDR3 length: 14 amino acids. J gave up 1 base and V 8 bases, and 6 bases lay outside the gene matches. The CDR3 protein is CASRTLAGSYEQYF. CDR3 nucleotides: TGTGCCAGCCGTACTCTAGCGGGGTCCTACGAGCAGTACTTC.

The chain carries TRBV6-5 and TRBJ2-1, with TRBD2 matching over 11 bases. Germline V gives CDR1 MNHEY, CDR2 SVGAGI. The CDR3 has 14 residues. With V trimmed by 6 bases and J by 5 bases, 3 bases remained unmatched. The CDR3 bases are TGTGCCAGCAGACCGGGACTAGCGGACAATGAGCAGTTCTTC. This codes for CASRPGLADNEQFF.

The chain recombines TRBV27 with TRBJ2-7, with 11 bases identical to TRBD1. The CDR3 loop spans 14 amino acids. Germline V gives CDR1 MNHEY, CDR2 SMNVEV (reference sequence). V lost 1 base, J lost 5 bases, and 1 base stayed unmatched. The CDR3 protein is CASSLWDRGDEQYF. CDR3 bases: TGTGCCAGCAGTTTATGGGACAGGGGGGACGAGCAGTACTTC.

The gene calls are TRBV9 and TRBJ2-5; 8 bases map to TRBD2. Germline CDR1 reads SGDLS; CDR2 reads YYNGEE. The CDR3 covers 16 residues. The J segment lost 5 bases and the V segment lost 0 bases, leaving 9 bases of the junction unmatched. CDR3 region: CASSVASGRVRETQYF. The CDR3 nucleotides read TGTGCCAGCAGCGTAGCTTCCGGGAGGGTCCGGGAGACCCAGTACTTC. The entire variable domain, with the rest obtained from reference TRBV9 and TRBJ2-5, is as follows: DSGVTQTPKHLITATGQRVTLRCSPRSGDLSVYWYQQSLDQGLQFLIQYYNGEERAKGNILERFSAQQFPDLHSELNLSSLELGDSALYFCASSVASGRVRETQYFGPGTRLLVL.

This clonotype came up many times. The chain is built from TRBV5-5 and TRBJ2-5; D may correspond to TRBD1 or TRBD2 (5 bases each). The CDR3 spans 12 residues. Germline CDR1 SGHKS, CDR2 YYEKEE (reference sequence). V was cut by 3 bases and J by 3 bases, with 6 bases left in between. The CDR3 region is CASSWDEETQYF. The CDR3 DNA follows: TGTGCCAGCAGCTGGGACGAAGAGACCCAGTACTTC.

This clonotype appeared a few times. CDR3: CASSFPKGEQFF. The CDR3 DNA reads TGTGCCAGCAGTTTCCCCAAAGGGGAGCAGTTCTTC. The V and J genes are TRBV12-3 or TRBV12-4 and TRBJ2-1; D is unresolved. CDR3 size: 12 residues. Trimming left V 3 bases short and J 10 bases short, with 10 bases between.

The genes are TRBV2 and TRBJ2-5; 7 nucleotides agree with TRBD2. The ends lost 10 bases at V and 2 bases at J; junction bases unmatched: 13. Germline V gives CDR1 SNHLY, CDR2 FYNNEI. CDR3 size: 15 residues. The CDR3 DNA follows: TGTGCCACCACTCCCGGCCGGGACTATCAAGAGACCCAGTACTTC. As protein: CATTPGRDYQETQYF. Together with reference TRBV2 and TRBJ2-5, the CDR3 gives the full variable domain: EPEVTQTPSHQVTQMGQEVILRCVPISNHLYFYWYRQILGQKVEFLVSFYNNEISEKSEIFDDQFSVERPDGSNFTLKIRSTKLEDSAMYFCATTPGRDYQETQYFGPGTRLLVL.

V gene TRBV9 combines with J gene TRBJ1-1, with a possible D match to TRBD1 (6 bases). Trimming took off 0 bases at V and 6 bases at J, with 12 bases between the two ends. The CDR3 spans 14 residues. Germline V CDR1 and CDR2: SGDLS, YYNGEE. CDR3 coding DNA: TGTGCCAGCAGCGTAGAGGACAGTTTGGCTGAAGCTTTCTTT. Amino acids: CASSVEDSLAEAFF.

The CDR3 sequence: CASSPSVWGGTSTEAFF. The DNA of the CDR3 is TGTGCCAGCAGCCCATCCGTTTGGGGAGGTACGTCCACTGAAGCTTTCTTT. V gene TRBV7-9 combines with J gene TRBJ1-1; D call uncertain. CDR1 is SEHNR and CDR2 is FQNEAQ in the germline V gene (reference sequence). This CDR3 spans 17 amino acids. V was clipped by 5 bases and J by 4 bases, with 23 bases between them.

This clonotype was counted many times. The rearrangement uses TRBV6-5 and TRBJ2-7; either TRBD1 or TRBD2 may fit D (5 bases each). The germline V gene encodes CDR1 MNHEY and CDR2 SVGAGI. The V gene lost 8 bases and the J gene lost 1 base, with 12 bases spanning the gap. The CDR3 consists of 13 residues. CDR3 sequence (DNA): TGTGCCAGCTCCCGGGGCAGTTCCTACGAGCAGTACTTC. It yields the protein CASSRGSSYEQYF.

The V call is TRBV14, the J call TRBJ2-3, with D perhaps matching TRBD2 (6 bases). The germline V and J ends were trimmed by 4 bases and 2 bases, with 16 bases remaining between them. Germline CDR1 SGHDN, CDR2 FVKESK. The CDR3 has 16 amino acids. CDR3 in amino acids: CASSPIWAGSTDTQYF. CDR3 bases: TGTGCCAGCAGCCCCATCTGGGCGGGGTCCACAGATACGCAGTATTTT.

The gene calls are TRBV5-1 and TRBJ1-2, with 9 bases identical to TRBD1. V lost 6 bases and J lost 3; bases outside the gene matches: 6. The CDR3 has 14 residues. Looked up from germline, CDR1 is SGHRS and CDR2 is YFSETQ. The CDR3: CASTTGGADYGYTF. DNA for the CDR3: TGCGCCAGCACCACAGGGGGCGCAGACTATGGCTACACCTTC.

This clonotype was seen more than once but under ten times. The V and J genes are TRBV24-1 and TRBJ2-2; a weak D match, TRBD1 (6 bases). The CDR3 extends over 16 amino acids. Trimming shortened V by 4 bases and J by 4 bases, and 15 bases separated the two germline ends. Germline CDR1 is KGHDR and CDR2 is SFDVKD. This CDR3 reads CATSDTHRARTGELFF. CDR3 sequence (DNA): TGTGCCACCAGTGACACACACAGGGCCCGCACCGGGGAGCTGTTTTTT.

This clonotype has a handful of counts. The chain has TRBV7-2 and TRBJ2-3; D is possibly TRBD2 (7 bases). Per the germline V gene, CDR1 is SGHTA and CDR2 is FQGNSA. This CDR3 has 15 residues. V was clipped by 5 bases and J by 4 bases, with 16 bases between them. CDR3 sequence (DNA): TGTGCCAGCAGCGGAGAAGGGGGGGCCCCAGATACGCAGTATTTT. Its translation: CASSGEGGAPDTQYF.

The chain is built from TRBV6-2 or TRBV6-3 and TRBJ2-5; 9 positions agree with TRBD2. Trimming removed 0 bases from V and 3 bases from J; junction bases left unmatched: 5. Germline CDR1 reads MNHEY; CDR2 reads SVGEGT. The CDR3 totals 16 residues. This chain's CDR3 is CASSYSRAGGEETQYF. The DNA for the CDR3 is TGTGCCAGCAGTTACTCGAGAGCGGGAGGTGAAGAGACCCAGTACTTC.